A selection of T cell receptor beta chains follows, all from one sample in a study of shared clonotypes between healthy human individuals. Repertoires were generated with immunoSEQ multiplex PCR, while TCRdb's copy carries only in-frame clones and drops some. The profile shows over 850,000 clones, approximately 78% of them singletons. The sample consisted of memory CD4+ T cells from PBMCs. Every receptor here comes from a man between 18 and 29 years old in good health. Some clones in this sample may be carry-over from other donors' samples. Each CDR3 is given with its conserved first and last residue. D genes are given only for firm matches. Where a row states a size, it is once, few, many or the class of an expanded clone; other rows omit it.

>TRBV19|TRBD1|TRBJ2-5|.
TGTGCCAGTGGGCCCGGGACAGGGGGTGCGGAGACCCAGTACTTC
CASGPGTGGAETQYF
>TRBV5-1|.|TRBJ1-1|.
TGCGCCAGCAGCCTTCAGGGCACTGAAGCTTTCTTT
CASSLQGTEAFF
>TRBV15|TRBD2|TRBJ2-5|.
TGTGCCACCAGTCTAGCGGGAGGGCCGCTGGAGACCCAGTACTTC
CATSLAGGPLETQYF
>TRBV19|TRBD1|TRBJ1-4|.
TGTGCCAGTAGTGTCGGGACAGCTAATAATGAAAAACTGTTTTTT
CASSVGTANNEKLFF
>TRBV6-6|.|TRBJ1-1|.
TGTGCCAGCAGTTCGTCAGGTGGGAACACTGAAGCTTTCTTT
CASSSSGGNTEAFF
>TRBV5-1|TRBD1|TRBJ1-1|.
TGCGCCAGCACCTTCTTGGTCGGGACAGGGTGCTTCTTT
CASTFLVGTGCFF
>TRBV2|.|TRBJ1-4|few
TGTGCCAGCACTGAGGGCCTGGGGAAAAAACTGTTTTTT
CASTEGLGKKLFF
>TRBV7-7|.|TRBJ2-1|.
TGTGCCAGCAGCTTAGGGCCCGGGACGGGGAACAATGAGCAGTTCTTC
CASSLGPGTGNNEQFF
>TRBV28|.|TRBJ1-4|.
TGTGCCAGCAGTTTGGGGGGAATGGGTGAAAAACTGTTTTTT
CASSLGGMGEKLFF
>TRBV5-4|TRBD1|TRBJ2-5|.
TGTGCCAGCAGCTTGGGGGGTGGACAGGGAAAAGAGACCCAGTACTTC
CASSLGGGQGKETQYF
>TRBV7-3|TRBD1|TRBJ2-3|.
TGTGCCAGCAGCCCGAGGGGGACAGGGGGCACAGATACGCAGTATTTT
CASSPRGTGGTDTQYF
>TRBV19|TRBD1|TRBJ1-2|few
TGTGCCAGTCGAGACAGGGCGGCCTTATATGGCTACACCTTC
CASRDRAALYGYTF
>TRBV7-2|.|TRBJ1-1|.
TGTGCCAGCAGCCCGAGGATCATCGCTGAAGCTTTCTTT
CASSPRIIAEAFF
>TRBV30|TRBD1|TRBJ1-2|.
TGTGCCTGGAGTGTCAAGGGGGCCCATGGCTACACCTTC
CAWSVKGAHGYTF
>TRBV5-3|.|TRBJ1-2|.
TGTGCCAGCAGCTCCAACCCAGGGTCGGGCTACACCTTC
CASSSNPGSGYTF
>TRBV7-9|.|TRBJ2-1|.
TGTGCCAGCAGCTCCGGACTTGTTCAGTTCTTC
CASSSGLVQFF
>TRBV9|.|TRBJ1-4|few
TGTGCCAGCAGCACCTCGACCGGGACACTCTTTGAAAAACTGTTTTTT
CASSTSTGTLFEKLFF
>TRBV18|.|TRBJ1-5|.
TGTGCCAGCTCACCGGAGTCGGCGGATCAGCCCCAGCATTTT
CASSPESADQPQHF
>TRBV14|.|TRBJ2-5|.
TGTGCCAGCAGCCAAGATACGGGGTGGAAGGAGACCCAGTACTTC
CASSQDTGWKETQYF
>TRBV2|TRBD2|TRBJ2-1|.
TGTGCCACCGGACTAGCGGGAGGGAATGAGCAGTTCTTC
CATGLAGGNEQFF
>TRBV28|.|TRBJ1-2|.
TGTGCCAGCAGTTTAGGGATTAACTATGGCTACACCTTC
CASSLGINYGYTF
>TRBV7-3|TRBD2|TRBJ2-3|.
TGTGCCAGCAGCTCCGCGGGAGCTGCCGATACGCAGTATTTT
CASSSAGAADTQYF
>TRBV18|.|TRBJ2-2|.
TGTGCCAGCTCAGCGTCGCGGAGGTCGAACACCGGGGAGCTGTTTTTT
CASSASRRSNTGELFF
>TRBV18|.|TRBJ1-4|.
TGTGCCAGCTCCCCTGTCTATGGAGAAAAACTGTTTTTT
CASSPVYGEKLFF
>TRBV29-1|.|TRBJ2-1|.
TGCAGCGGGGGGGACAGATCTGTACAGTTCTTC
CSGGDRSVQFF
>TRBV19|.|TRBJ2-7|.
TGTGCCAGTAGCTGGCCGGGGGCCGAGCAGTACTTC
CASSWPGAEQYF
>TRBV5-1|.|TRBJ2-3|.
TGCGCCAGCAGCATAGGTGGGGGAGGTACGCAGTATTTT
CASSIGGGGTQYF
>TRBV5-4|.|TRBJ2-1|.
TGTGCCAGCAGCTTGGGAGCTAGGCAGGGCTACAATGAGCAGTTCTTC
CASSLGARQGYNEQFF
>TRBV27|.|TRBJ1-1|few
TGTGCCAGCAGTTTACGGTTGAACACTGAAGCTTTCTTT
CASSLRLNTEAFF
>TRBV27|.|TRBJ2-7|once
TGTGCCAGCAGTTCCCTCAATGAGGACGAGCAGTACTTC
CASSSLNEDEQYF
>TRBV11-1|.|TRBJ2-7|.
TGTGCCAGCAGCTTAGACCCCGTTTCCAGCTCCTACGAGCAGTACTTC
CASSLDPVSSSYEQYF
>TRBV19|TRBD1|TRBJ1-1|.
TGTGCCGGCCGACCGACCGGGACAGGTAACACTGAAGCTTTCTTT
CAGRPTGTGNTEAFF
>TRBV6-5|.|TRBJ1-5|.
TGTGCCAGCAGTTATCGGGGAGGCAATCAGCCCCAGCATTTT
CASSYRGGNQPQHF
>TRBV6-4|TRBD1|TRBJ2-7|.
TGTGCCAGCAGCCTCAACCCGACAGGGGGCTGGTACGAGCAGTACTTC
CASSLNPTGGWYEQYF
>TRBV28|.|TRBJ1-2|.
TGTGCCAGCAGCCAGGGTCTCCGTGTACGGGCTTATGGCTACACCTTC
CASSQGLRVRAYGYTF
>TRBV7-7|TRBD1|TRBJ2-7|.
TGTGCCAGCAGTTTACAGTGGACAGGGTTCTCCTACGAGCAGTACTTC
CASSLQWTGFSYEQYF
>TRBV2|.|TRBJ2-4|.
TGTGCCAGCAGTGAGGGACGAGGCAAAAACATTCAGTACTTC
CASSEGRGKNIQYF
>TRBV2|TRBD2|TRBJ2-7|.
TGTGCCAGCAGTGAAGAACTAGCGGGAGAGGGCTACGAGCAGTACTTC
CASSEELAGEGYEQYF
>TRBV9|.|TRBJ2-2|.
TGTGCCAGCAGCCTGAGACAGGAGCCGAACACCGGGGAGCTGTTTTTT
CASSLRQEPNTGELFF
>TRBV25-1|.|TRBJ2-7|once
TGTGCCAGCCAAAAAGGGGGGAGTGGGATTCGCGAGCAGTACTTC
CASQKGGSGIREQYF
>TRBV6-6|.|TRBJ2-7|few
TGTGCCACCCTCCCCGGCAGGGGATCCTACGAGCAGTACTTC
CATLPGRGSYEQYF
>TRBV2|.|TRBJ2-3|.
TGTGCCAGCAGTGCCCTGGACGGGATTTGGGATACGCAGTATTTT
CASSALDGIWDTQYF
>TRBV7-8|.|TRBJ2-7|.
TGTGCCAGCAGCTCCGAGAGCTACGAGCAGTACTTC
CASSSESYEQYF
>TRBV27|TRBD1|TRBJ2-7|.
TGTGCCAGCAGTGACAGGACAGGGGCAAGGGAGCAGTACTTC
CASSDRTGAREQYF
>TRBV28|TRBD2|TRBJ2-3|.
TGTGCCAGCCGCCCCGGTGGAGCGGGAGTAGTCTCAGATACGCAGTATTTT
CASRPGGAGVVSDTQYF
>TRBV28|TRBD2|TRBJ2-7|.
TGTGCCAGCAGTCTGCAGGGCGGGAGGTCGTTTGAGCAGTACTTC
CASSLQGGRSFEQYF
>TRBV5-1|.|TRBJ2-5|.
TGCGCCAGCAGCTCGCGGACGGCACAAGAGACCCAGTACTTC
CASSSRTAQETQYF
>TRBV4-1|.|TRBJ2-1|.
TGCGCCAGCAGCCAAGGCCCCATGGCGCACTACAATGAGCAGTTCTTC
CASSQGPMAHYNEQFF
>TRBV2|TRBD1|TRBJ1-3|few
TGTGCCAGCAGTGAAATGGGACAGGGGGCCTATTACTCTGGAAACACCATATATTTT
CASSEMGQGAYYSGNTIYF
>TRBV15|.|TRBJ1-1|few
TGTGCCACCAGCTCCCTCCACGTCGGTGAAGCTTTCTTT
CATSSLHVGEAFF
>TRBV6-4|.|TRBJ2-3|.
TGTGCCAGCAGTGAGGTTGGGGGTACGCAGTATTTT
CASSEVGGTQYF
>TRBV18|TRBD1|TRBJ2-7|.
TGTGCCAGCTCACGACCCGGGACAGGGGGTTCTTACGAGCAGTACTTC
CASSRPGTGGSYEQYF
>TRBV5-4|.|TRBJ1-3|once
TGTGCCAGCACCCCAGACAGGCCAAGCTCTGGAAACACCATATATTTT
CASTPDRPSSGNTIYF